One sample yielded the 25 T cell receptor beta chains listed below, sequenced in a study of control samples from healthy donors and cancer patients. TCRdb's copy holds only in-frame clones and misses some; the assay was immunoSEQ multiplex PCR. The sample shows some 130,000 clones, about 90% of them seen only once. Sequences were obtained from PBMCs. The receptor set was obtained from a man aged 50-60 years with head and neck cancer.

The rearrangement joins TRBV18 to TRBJ1-3; no clear D gene. The germline V gene has CDR1 KGHSH and CDR2 LQKENI. Trimming cost V 3 bases and J 4 bases, with 16 bases left between them. The CDR3 loop spans 16 amino acids. CDR3 protein: CASSPTASSTGNTIYF. The CDR3 nucleotides are TGTGCCAGCTCACCCACAGCCTCCAGCACGGGAAACACCATATATTTT.

CDR3 region: CASSNSGTSIHEQFF. The CDR3, as DNA: TGTGCCAGCAGCAACTCCGGGACTAGCATCCATGAGCAGTTCTTC. The chain is built from TRBV3-1 (or the pseudogene TRBV3-2) and TRBJ2-1; TRBD2 matches 9 bases. Germline V gene data show CDR1 as LGHDT and CDR2 as YNNKEL (reference sequence). V lost 5 bases to trimming and J lost 8 bases; unmatched junction nucleotides: 10. This CDR3 contains 15 residues.

This chain links TRBV7-2 with TRBJ2-3; 11 nucleotides match TRBD2. The CDR3 runs 17 residues. Trimming took 5 bases from V and 0 from J; bases not matched to a gene: 7. The germline V gene has CDR1 SGHTA and CDR2 FQGNSA. The CDR3, as DNA: TGTGCCAGCAGCGGTATCTCTAGCGGGGGGAGCACAGATACGCAGTATTTT. Its protein product is CASSGISSGGSTDTQYF.

This rearrangement joins TRBV24-1 to TRBJ1-5; D is uncertain. Germline V gives CDR1 KGHDR, CDR2 SFDVKD. This CDR3 region has 14 residues. Trimming took 0 bases from V and 1 from J, leaving 3 bases between them. In DNA form, the CDR3 reads TGTGCCACCAGTGATTTGGTCAGCAATCAGCCCCAGCATTTT. This encodes CATSDLVSNQPQHF.

V gene TRBV7-9 combines with J gene TRBJ2-1; D unresolved. The germline gives CDR1 SEHNR, CDR2 FQNEAQ (reference sequence). This CDR3 contains 13 residues. V shed 5 bases and J shed 9 bases, with 14 bases lying between them. The CDR3, as DNA: TGTGCCAGCAGCCGTGGGCTTAGCAGTGAGCAGTTCTTC. Protein sequence: CASSRGLSSEQFF.

This chain joins TRBV28 and TRBJ2-7; the D is unclear. With 3 bases removed from V and 2 bases from J, the gap between germline ends came to 2 bases. This CDR3 is 11 amino acids long. Germline values: CDR1 MDHEN, CDR2 SYDVKM. As DNA, the CDR3 is TGTGCCAGCAGTTTGACCTACGAGCAGTACTTC. This encodes CASSLTYEQYF.

The genes are TRBV7-6 and TRBJ2-1, with no clear D. Germline CDR1 and CDR2: SGHVS and FNYEAQ. Trimming pared 3 bases from V and 6 bases from J, leaving 9 bases between. This CDR3 is 13 amino acids long. Here the CDR3 reads CASSFPVGNEQFF. The CDR3, as DNA: TGTGCCAGCAGCTTCCCCGTCGGCAATGAGCAGTTCTTC.

This sequence joins TRBV27 and TRBJ1-6, with 7 bases fitting TRBD1. The V gene end was trimmed by 10 bases and the J gene end by 0 bases; junction bases not matched to a gene: 9. CDR1 is MNHEY, CDR2 SMNVEV, per germline (reference sequence). The CDR3 has 16 amino acids. The CDR3 region is CATQISGGSYNSPLHF. CDR3 nucleotide sequence: TGTGCCACACAAATATCAGGGGGCTCCTATAATTCACCCCTCCACTTT.

The V and J genes are TRBV18 and TRBJ2-5; TRBD2 agrees at 14 bases. This CDR3 is built from 18 residues. Trimming at V came to 3 bases and at J to 2 bases, leaving 8 bases not matched to a gene. CDR1 is KGHSH and CDR2 is LQKENI in the germline V gene. The CDR3 sequence: CASSPRTSGGRVQETQYF. The CDR3 DNA is TGTGCCAGCTCACCCCGGACTAGCGGGGGGCGTGTTCAAGAGACCCAGTACTTC.

On this clone itself: A read error may produce the germline difference seen at one junction end. The rearrangement joins TRBV2 to TRBJ2-3; TRBD2 matches at 9 bases. Germline loops: CDR1 SNHLY, CDR2 FYNNEI. This CDR3 is 13 amino acids long. In nucleotides, the CDR3 is TGTGCCAGCAGTGAATTTCTAGCGGGGATCCCTCCATTT. As protein: CASSEFLAGIPPF.

V is TRBV5-1 and J is TRBJ1-4; D unclear. The CDR3 totals 13 residues. In germline, CDR1 is SGHRS, CDR2 YFSETQ. Trimming pared 3 bases from V and 7 bases from J, leaving 10 bases between. The CDR3 loop reads CASSSQEGEKLFF. In DNA form, the CDR3 reads TGCGCCAGCAGCTCCCAGGAGGGTGAAAAACTGTTTTTT. Variable domain in full (rest from reference TRBV5-1 and TRBJ1-4): KAGVTQTPRYLIKTRGQQVTLSCSPISGHRSVSWYQQTPGQGLQFLFEYFSETQRNKGNFPGRFSGRQFSNSRSEMNVSTLELGDSALYLCASSSQEGEKLFFGSGTQLSVL.

V is TRBV6-5 and J is TRBJ2-5, with D perhaps matching TRBD2 (6 bases). Deletions cut 7 bases from V and 4 bases from J, with 16 bases between. This CDR3 has 14 amino acids. Germline values: CDR1 MNHEY, CDR2 SVGAGI. The chain's CDR3 is CASNPLGGSETQYF. The DNA of the CDR3 is TGTGCCAGCAACCCTCTGGGGGGTTCAGAGACCCAGTACTTC.

This chain joins TRBV6-1 and TRBJ2-7; the D is unclear. Per the germline V gene, CDR1 is MNHNS and CDR2 is SASEGT. V was pared by 3 bases and J by 1 base, with 13 bases between. The CDR3 extends over 15 amino acids. CDR3 in amino acids: CASSDPQRSSYEQYF. The DNA for the CDR3 is TGTGCCAGCAGTGACCCACAGCGAAGTTCCTACGAGCAGTACTTC.

The chain's CDR3 is CAISGTPGSYEQYF. CDR3 sequence (DNA): TGTGCCATCAGTGGGACTCCTGGGTCCTACGAGCAGTACTTC. The gene calls are TRBV10-3 and TRBJ2-7; D is possibly TRBD2 (5 bases). V gave up 4 bases and J gave up 1 base, with 11 bases separating them. This CDR3 contains 14 residues. Germline V gives CDR1 ENHRY, CDR2 SYGVKD.

This clone was picked up one time. CDR3 region: CASSQAGLAGTQYF. The DNA for the CDR3 is TGTGCCAGCAGTCAGGCCGGACTAGCTGGTACGCAGTATTTT. This chain links TRBV27 with TRBJ2-3; 8 bases match TRBD2. The V gene's germline CDR1 is MNHEY and CDR2 SMNVEV (reference sequence). CDR3 size: 14 residues. Trimming at V came to 5 bases and at J to 8 bases, leaving 9 bases not matched to a gene.

The chain's CDR3 is CSVEGTSGRSYEQYF. Written as DNA, the CDR3 is TGCAGCGTTGAGGGGACTAGCGGGAGATCCTACGAGCAGTACTTC. This rearrangement joins TRBV29-1 to TRBJ2-7; 14 bases align to TRBD2. CDR1 is SQVTM, CDR2 ANQGSEA, per germline. This CDR3 is built from 15 residues. The V gene end was trimmed by 3 bases and the J gene end by 1 base; junction bases not matched to a gene: 2.

The gene calls are TRBV28 and TRBJ1-2, with 10 bases matching TRBD1. This CDR3 contains 17 residues. Germline CDR1 is MDHEN and CDR2 is SYDVKM. Trimming cost V 6 bases and J 4 bases; bases outside gene matches: 14. The CDR3 DNA is TGTGCCAGCAGATCGCTAACCATACGGGACAGGGGCTATGGCTACACCTTC. Amino acid sequence: CASRSLTIRDRGYGYTF.

The CDR3 region has the DNA TGTGCCAGCAGCCAAGCGGGAGGGCCCCAAGAGACCCAGTACTTC. Protein: CASSQAGGPQETQYF. The V and J genes are TRBV3-1 (or the pseudogene TRBV3-2) and TRBJ2-5; 8 nucleotides line up with TRBD2. After removal of 1 base from V and 1 base from J, the junction contained 2 bases not matched to a gene. The germline V gene encodes CDR1 LGHDT and CDR2 YNNKEL (reference sequence). The CDR3 runs 15 residues.

The gene calls are TRBV6-6 and TRBJ2-1; 13 bases line up with TRBD2. This CDR3 is built from 18 residues. Looked up from germline, CDR1 is MNHNY and CDR2 is SVGAGI (reference sequence). V trimming: 5 bases; J trimming: 7 bases; junction bases outside the gene matches: 14. CDR3: CASSQPGLAGLRVNEQFF. The CDR3, as DNA: TGTGCCAGCAGTCAACCGGGACTAGCGGGATTAAGGGTAAATGAGCAGTTCTTC.

The DNA for the CDR3 is TGCGCCAGCAGCTTGGGGACTAGCGGGGCGGTGGAGACCCAGTACTTC. Amino acid sequence: CASSLGTSGAVETQYF. This chain joins TRBV5-1 and TRBJ2-5; the match to TRBD2 covers 12 bases. V shed 0 bases and J 5 bases; nucleotides not matched to a gene: 5. CDR1 and CDR2 from the germline V gene are SGHRS and YFSETQ. The CDR3 covers 16 residues.

The chain uses TRBV7-2 and TRBJ2-1; D gene ambiguous. This CDR3 region has 12 residues. CDR1 and CDR2 (germline): SGHTA, FQGNSA. V was shortened by 7 bases and J by 5 bases, with 9 bases between the two germline ends. The CDR3 DNA is TGTGCCAGCACCGCGTGGAACAATGAGCAGTTCTTC. Translation: CASTAWNNEQFF.

The chain couples TRBV3-1 (or the pseudogene TRBV3-2) to TRBJ2-5; no clear D gene. The CDR3 is made up of 12 amino acids. V was cut by 0 bases and J by 3 bases, with 2 bases left in between. Germline CDR1 is LGHDT and CDR2 is YNNKEL (reference sequence). CDR3 loop: CASSQDEETQYF. In DNA, the CDR3 is TGTGCCAGCAGCCAAGATGAAGAGACCCAGTACTTC.

This clone was observed once. The chain's CDR3 is CASSLIFNSDEQYF. CDR3 DNA sequence: TGTGCCAGCAGCTTGATATTTAATTCGGACGAGCAGTACTTC. The chain combines TRBV5-4 with TRBJ2-7, with D unresolved. Germline CDR1 and CDR2: SGHNT and YYREEE (reference sequence). Trimming removed 1 base at V and 5 bases at J, with 13 bases between. The CDR3 has 14 amino acids.

The V call is TRBV12-3 or TRBV12-4, the J call TRBJ1-5, with TRBD1 as a possible D gene (6 bases). CDR3 size: 13 residues. Trimming pared 6 bases from V and 4 bases from J, leaving 10 bases between. Here the CDR3 reads CASRATGNQPQHF. The DNA of the CDR3 is TGTGCCAGCAGGGCCACAGGGAATCAGCCCCAGCATTTT.

The chain recombines TRBV5-1 with TRBJ2-3; 7 bases agree with TRBD1. V gave up 6 bases and J gave up 2 bases; unmatched junction bases: 12. The germline gives CDR1 SGHRS, CDR2 YFSETQ. The CDR3 covers 16 residues. The CDR3 nucleotides read TGCGCCAGCACCACCCCCTCGACAGGGATCACAGATACGCAGTATTTT. This codes for CASTTPSTGITDTQYF.